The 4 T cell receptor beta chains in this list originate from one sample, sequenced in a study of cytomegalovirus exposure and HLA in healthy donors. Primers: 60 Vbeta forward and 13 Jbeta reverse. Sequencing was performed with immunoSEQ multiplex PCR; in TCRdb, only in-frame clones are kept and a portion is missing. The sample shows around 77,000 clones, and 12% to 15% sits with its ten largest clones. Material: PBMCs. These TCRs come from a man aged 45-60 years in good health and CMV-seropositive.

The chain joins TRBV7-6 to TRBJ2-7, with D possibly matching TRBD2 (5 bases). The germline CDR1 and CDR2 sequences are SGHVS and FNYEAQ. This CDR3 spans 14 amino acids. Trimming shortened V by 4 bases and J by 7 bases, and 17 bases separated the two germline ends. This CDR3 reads CASSSTGPSGEQYV. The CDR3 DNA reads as TGTGCCAGCAGCTCGACCGGGCCTTCGGGGGAGCAGTACGTC.

The CDR3: CASIKGDTWSTDTQYF. CDR3 coding DNA: TGTGCCAGCATCAAGGGGGACACCTGGAGCACAGATACGCAGTATTTT. The genes are TRBV28 and TRBJ2-3; possibly TRBD1 for D (6 bases). The length of the CDR3 is 16 residues. Germline V lookup: CDR1 MDHEN, CDR2 SYDVKM. Trimming took off 7 bases at V and 0 bases at J, with 17 bases between the two ends.

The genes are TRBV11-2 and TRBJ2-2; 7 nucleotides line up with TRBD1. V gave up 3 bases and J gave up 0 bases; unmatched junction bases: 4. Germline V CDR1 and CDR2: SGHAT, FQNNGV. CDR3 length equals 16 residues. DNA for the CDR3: TGTGCCAGCAGCTTGGGGGACAGACCGAACACCGGGGAGCTGTTTTTT. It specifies CASSLGDRPNTGELFF. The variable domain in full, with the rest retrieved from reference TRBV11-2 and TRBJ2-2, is EAGVAQSPRYKIIEKRQSVAFWCNPISGHATLYWYQQILGQGPKLLIQFQNNGVVDDSQLPKDRFSAERLKGVDSTLKIQPAKLEDSAVYLCASSLGDRPNTGELFFGEGSRLTVL.

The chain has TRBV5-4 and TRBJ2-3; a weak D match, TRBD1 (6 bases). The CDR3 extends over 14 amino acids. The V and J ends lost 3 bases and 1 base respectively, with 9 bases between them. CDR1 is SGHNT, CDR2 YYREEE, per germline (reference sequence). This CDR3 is CASSSNRGTDTQYF. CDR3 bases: TGTGCCAGCAGCTCGAACAGGGGCACAGATACGCAGTATTTT.